This T cell receptor beta chain was found in a study of blood T cells in healthy people across ages. Every donor contributed around 10 milliliters of peripheral blood by blood draw. Extraction of total RNA produced a minimum of 5.5 micrograms from each sample. Losses at the gene ends were 4 bases for V and 13 bases for J; bases not matched to a gene: 9. CDR1 and CDR2 (germline): SGHTA, FQGNSA. The CDR3 sequence is 13 residues long. Alongside a J-beta primer mix, a sample-barcoded 5' primer served in a second PCR lasting about 7 to 11 cycles. TCRdb recomputed calls from the 5' RACE reads with MiXCR, one row per CDR3 protein. The data contain 780,000 or so distinct CDR3 sequences, about 53% of them singletons. Whole-study results and caveats: Naive CD4+ cell counts and diversity both ran higher in long-lived than in aged donors.

About this clonotype: What it binds is not known.

The sequenced sample was blood. This sequence joins TRBV7-2 and TRBJ2-4, with 8 bases lining up with TRBD1. The clonotype originates from an elderly man in good health. CDR3 sequence reads: CASSSRQGLEQYF. As DNA, the CDR3 is TGTGCCAGCAGCTCTAGACAGGGGCTTGAGCAGTACTTC.